Shown below are 2 T cell receptor beta chains from a single sample sequenced in a study of blood T cell repertoires in COVID-19. This table comes from immunoSEQ multiplex PCR, and its TCRdb copy is limited to in-frame clones, with some not included. The sample has over 150,000 clones, roughly 83% seen once. Sequenced material: peripheral blood. The source is a woman in her sixties with acute or convalescent COVID-19.

The gene calls are TRBV19 and TRBJ1-2, with 10 bases identical to TRBD1. CDR1 LNHDA and CDR2 SQIVND come from the germline V gene (reference sequence). V trimming: 2 bases; J trimming: 5 bases; junction bases outside the gene matches: 5. The CDR3 has 15 residues. CDR3 residues: CASSIPGQGEYGYTF. CDR3 nucleotides: TGTGCCAGTAGTATACCCGGACAGGGGGAGTATGGCTACACCTTC.

The V call is TRBV7-9, the J call TRBJ1-6; 7 bases fit TRBD1. This CDR3 is built from 14 residues. The J segment lost 7 bases and the V segment lost 8 bases, leaving 8 bases of the junction unmatched. Germline-derived CDR1 and CDR2 are SEHNR and FQNEAQ (reference sequence). This CDR3 reads CASRPGTDNSPLHF. The DNA of the CDR3 is TGTGCCAGCCGCCCCGGGACAGACAATTCACCCCTCCACTTT.